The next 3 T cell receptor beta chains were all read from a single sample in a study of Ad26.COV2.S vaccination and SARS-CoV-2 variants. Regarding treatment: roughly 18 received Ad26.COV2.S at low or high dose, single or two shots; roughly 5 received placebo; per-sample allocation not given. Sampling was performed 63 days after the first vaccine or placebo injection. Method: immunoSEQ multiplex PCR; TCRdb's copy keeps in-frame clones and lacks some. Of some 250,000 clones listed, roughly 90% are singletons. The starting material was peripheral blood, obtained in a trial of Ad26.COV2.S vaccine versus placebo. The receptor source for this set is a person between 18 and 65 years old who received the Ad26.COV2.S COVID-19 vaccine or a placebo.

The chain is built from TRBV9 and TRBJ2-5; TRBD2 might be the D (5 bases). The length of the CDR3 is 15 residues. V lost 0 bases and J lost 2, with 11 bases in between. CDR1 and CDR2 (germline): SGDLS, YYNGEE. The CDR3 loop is CASSVGPRLQETQYF. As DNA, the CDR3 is TGTGCCAGCAGCGTAGGTCCCAGACTACAAGAGACCCAGTACTTC.

The CDR3 loop is CASSDAAGDYYEQYF. In nucleotides, the CDR3 is TGTGCCAGCAGCGACGCGGCGGGAGATTACTACGAGCAGTACTTC. This chain connects TRBV11-2 to TRBJ2-7; 7 bases fit TRBD2. The V and J ends lost 5 bases and 3 bases, in that order; junction bases with no gene match: 10. The germline gives CDR1 SGHAT, CDR2 FQNNGV. CDR3 size: 15 residues.

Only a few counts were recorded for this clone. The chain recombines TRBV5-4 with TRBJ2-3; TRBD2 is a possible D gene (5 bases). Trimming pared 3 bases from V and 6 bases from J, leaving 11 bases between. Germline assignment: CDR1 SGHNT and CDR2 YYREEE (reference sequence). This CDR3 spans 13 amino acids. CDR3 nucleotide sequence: TGTGCCAGCAGCTCCCGGGGAGCCGATACGCAGTATTTT. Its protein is CASSSRGADTQYF.